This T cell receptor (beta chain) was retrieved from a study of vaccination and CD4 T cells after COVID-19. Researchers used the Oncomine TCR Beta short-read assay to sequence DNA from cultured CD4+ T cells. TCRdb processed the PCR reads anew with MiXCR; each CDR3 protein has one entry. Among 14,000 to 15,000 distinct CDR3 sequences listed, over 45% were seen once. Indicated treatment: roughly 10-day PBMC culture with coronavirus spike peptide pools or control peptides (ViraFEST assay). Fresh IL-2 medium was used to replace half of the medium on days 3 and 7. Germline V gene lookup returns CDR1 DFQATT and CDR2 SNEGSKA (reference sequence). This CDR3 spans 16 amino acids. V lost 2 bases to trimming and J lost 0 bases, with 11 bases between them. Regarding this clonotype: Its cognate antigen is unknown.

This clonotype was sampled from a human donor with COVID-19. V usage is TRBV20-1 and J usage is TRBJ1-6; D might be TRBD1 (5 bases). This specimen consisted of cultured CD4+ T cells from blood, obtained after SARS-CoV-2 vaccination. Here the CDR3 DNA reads TGCAGTGCTAGACAGGGCTCTAGCTCCTATAATTCACCCCTCCACTTT. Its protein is CSARQGSSSYNSPLHF.